The 30 T cell receptor beta chains given below trace back to one sample, sequenced in a study of T cell responses to AZD1222 COVID-19 vaccine. The assay was immunoSEQ multiplex PCR, and TCRdb's table has in-frame clones only and misses some. This table holds 160,000 or so clones, about 88% found once. The material sequenced was peripheral blood, taken on day 0 of AZD1222 vaccination. These receptors all stem from an adult in good health.

The CDR3 DNA follows: TGTGCCAGTATGGGGGCGATCACTGAAGCTTTCTTT. Amino acid sequence: CASMGAITEAFF. This rearrangement joins TRBV19 to TRBJ1-1; a possible D gene is TRBD1 (6 bases). Between the trimmed V and J ends, which lost 7 bases and 4 bases, there was a span of 10 bases. Germline V gene data show CDR1 as LNHDA and CDR2 as SQIVND (reference sequence). The CDR3 is 12 residues long. The whole variable domain, filled in from reference TRBV19 and TRBJ1-1, reads DGGITQSPKYLFRKEGQNVTLSCEQNLNHDAMYWYRQDPGQGLRLIYYSQIVNDFQKGDIAEGYSVSREKKESFPLTVTSAQKNPTAFYLCASMGAITEAFFGQGTRLTVV.

V is TRBV20-1 and J is TRBJ1-2; TRBD1 matches at 10 bases. V lost 3 bases and J lost 4; bases outside the gene matches: 8. Germline V CDR1 and CDR2: DFQATT, SNEGSKA (reference sequence). CDR3 length: 15 residues. CDR3 sequence reads: CSASAGTGDRYGYTF. The CDR3 nucleotides read TGCAGTGCTAGTGCCGGGACAGGGGACCGCTATGGCTACACCTTC.

The V gene is TRBV6-2 or TRBV6-3, the J gene TRBJ2-1; 9 bases fit TRBD1. The V gene end was trimmed by 2 bases and the J gene end by 8 bases; junction bases not matched to a gene: 16. The germline V gene has CDR1 MNHEY and CDR2 SVGEGT. The CDR3 runs to 18 residues. The CDR3 nucleotides are TGTGCCAGCAGTTACACGGCTTACCGGGACAGGGTGCACGATGAGCAGTTCTTC. Translation: CASSYTAYRDRVHDEQFF.

The chain recombines TRBV18 with TRBJ2-1; TRBD1 is a possible D gene (6 bases). The CDR3 runs to 14 residues. The V end lost 0 bases, the J end lost 7 bases, and 10 bases lay between the germline ends. Germline V lookup: CDR1 KGHSH, CDR2 LQKENI. The CDR3, as DNA: TGTGCCAGCTCACCACCGGCAGGGGATAATGAGCAGTTCTTC. Protein sequence: CASSPPAGDNEQFF.

The chain links TRBV28 to TRBJ2-1; tentatively, D is TRBD1 or TRBD2 (6 bases each). The V and J ends lost 3 bases and 6 bases respectively, with 18 bases between them. This CDR3 has 16 residues. Per germline, CDR1 MDHEN and CDR2 SYDVKM. CDR3 sequence (DNA): TGTGCCAGCAGTTTTGCGGGACGGGGCAGGGGCAATGAGCAGTTCTTC. Protein: CASSFAGRGRGNEQFF.

The genes are TRBV6-2 or TRBV6-3 and TRBJ1-5; 7 bases fit TRBD1. The CDR3 has 14 amino acids. V lost 5 bases and J lost 3; bases outside the gene matches: 4. Germline V gives CDR1 MNHEY, CDR2 SVGEGT. For the CDR3, the DNA is TGTGCCAGCAGTCTGACAGGGACCAATCAGCCCCAGCATTTT. Translating it yields CASSLTGTNQPQHF.

This chain uses TRBV19 with TRBJ1-4; 8 nucleotides match TRBD1. This CDR3 comprises 14 residues. Germline V gene data show CDR1 as LNHDA and CDR2 as SQIVND (reference sequence). V shed 5 bases, J shed 7 bases, and the junction held 6 bases outside the gene matches. CDR3 nucleotide sequence: TGTGCCAGTAGTCCGACAGGGGAGCCTGAAAAACTGTTTTTT. Protein sequence: CASSPTGEPEKLFF. Together with reference TRBV19 and TRBJ1-4, the CDR3 gives the full variable domain: DGGITQSPKYLFRKEGQNVTLSCEQNLNHDAMYWYRQDPGQGLRLIYYSQIVNDFQKGDIAEGYSVSREKKESFPLTVTSAQKNPTAFYLCASSPTGEPEKLFFGSGTQLSVL.

The chain employs TRBV12-3 or TRBV12-4 and TRBJ1-2, with a weak D call TRBD1 (5 bases). The V end lost 6 bases, the J end lost 4 bases, and 12 bases lay between the germline ends. This CDR3 region has 13 residues. The CDR3 DNA follows: TGTGCCAGCAGCCAGGGAAAAGGCTATGGCTACACCTTC. Translating gives CASSQGKGYGYTF.

The table lists this clone with a count of one. The chain couples TRBV19 to TRBJ2-7; D not certain. Trimming stripped 3 bases from V and 2 bases from J, with 26 bases between. CDR1 is LNHDA and CDR2 is SQIVND in the germline V gene (reference sequence). The CDR3 sequence is 19 residues long. The CDR3 nucleotides read TGTGCCAGTAGTATGTTTGGCGGCTCAAACCGGGTTGTCCCCTACGAGCAGTACTTC. This translates into CASSMFGGSNRVVPYEQYF. Filled out from reference TRBV19 and TRBJ2-7, the complete variable domain reads DGGITQSPKYLFRKEGQNVTLSCEQNLNHDAMYWYRQDPGQGLRLIYYSQIVNDFQKGDIAEGYSVSREKKESFPLTVTSAQKNPTAFYLCASSMFGGSNRVVPYEQYFGPGTRLTVT.

J is TRBJ2-2 and V is TRBV24-1; 9 nucleotides line up with TRBD1. The germline V gene encodes CDR1 KGHDR and CDR2 SFDVKD. V gave up 1 base and J gave up 5 bases; unmatched junction bases: 10. This CDR3 spans 18 amino acids. The CDR3 here is CATSDFPGTGLRTGELFF. CDR3 in DNA: TGTGCCACCAGTGATTTCCCCGGGACAGGGCTTCGGACCGGGGAGCTGTTTTTT.

The genes are TRBV5-1 and TRBJ1-2; the match to TRBD1 covers 12 bases. The V segment lost 0 bases and the J segment 9 bases; nucleotides outside the gene matches: 6. The CDR3 runs 15 residues. Germline values: CDR1 SGHRS, CDR2 YFSETQ. The CDR3 DNA sequence: TGCGCCAGCAGCTTGGCGGGACAGGGGGCGCAGAGCTACACCTTC. Translating gives CASSLAGQGAQSYTF. The full variable domain, in which reference TRBV5-1 and TRBJ1-2 provide the parts outside the CDR3, is KAGVTQTPRYLIKTRGQQVTLSCSPISGHRSVSWYQQTPGQGLQFLFEYFSETQRNKGNFPGRFSGRQFSNSRSEMNVSTLELGDSALYLCASSLAGQGAQSYTFGSGTRLTVV.

The chain couples TRBV28 to TRBJ2-1; either TRBD1 or TRBD2 may supply D (5 bases each). Germline loops: CDR1 MDHEN, CDR2 SYDVKM. Trimming removed 5 bases from V and 5 bases from J, with 10 bases in between. CDR3 length: 13 residues. CDR3 DNA: TGTGCCAGCAGTCTCGGGGCCGACAATGAGCAGTTCTTC. It specifies CASSLGADNEQFF.

The chain is built from TRBV6-4 and TRBJ2-3; 7 bases map to TRBD2. Looked up from germline, CDR1 is MRHNA and CDR2 is SNTAGT. The trim removed 6 bases at V and 5 bases at J, leaving 17 bases unmatched. This CDR3 contains 17 residues. CDR3: CASSLSGPGEGKDTQYF. CDR3 bases: TGTGCCAGCAGCCTTAGCGGGCCAGGAGAGGGAAAAGATACGCAGTATTTT.

V gene TRBV30 combines with J gene TRBJ1-5, with 7 bases lining up with TRBD1. The J segment lost 1 base and the V segment lost 2 bases, leaving 2 bases of the junction unmatched. The CDR3 has 14 amino acids. Per germline, CDR1 GTSNPN and CDR2 SVGIG (reference sequence). Written as DNA, the CDR3 is TGTGCCTGGAGTCCGGGACAGAGCAATCAGCCCCAGCATTTT. Its translation: CAWSPGQSNQPQHF.

This chain joins TRBV7-3 and TRBJ2-3, with unresolved D. The CDR3 is 13 amino acids. Trimming removed 5 bases at V and 6 bases at J, with 12 bases between. CDR1 and CDR2 from the germline V gene are SGHTA and FQGTGA. The CDR3 protein is CASSVETTDTQYF. CDR3 DNA: TGTGCCAGCAGCGTCGAGACCACTGATACGCAGTATTTT.

The rearrangement joins TRBV28 to TRBJ1-2, with D possibly being TRBD1 (5 bases). The V gene lost 7 bases and the J gene lost 5 bases, with 17 bases spanning the gap. Germline CDR1 is MDHEN and CDR2 is SYDVKM. This CDR3 contains 14 residues. CDR3 loop: CASTPGTEAYGYTF. The CDR3 DNA reads TGTGCCAGCACCCCCGGGACGGAAGCTTATGGCTACACCTTC.

This chain joins TRBV24-1 and TRBJ2-4; 9 nucleotides agree with TRBD1. V lost 4 bases and J lost 6; bases outside the gene matches: 6. This CDR3 is 15 amino acids long. Germline assignment: CDR1 KGHDR and CDR2 SFDVKD. CDR3 DNA: TGTGCCACCAGTGAACGACAGGGGGTCCGAAACATTCAGTACTTC. Its protein is CATSERQGVRNIQYF.

The CDR3 is CAISESTSLKGEAFF. CDR3 coding DNA: TGTGCCATCAGTGAGTCGACTTCCCTGAAAGGTGAAGCTTTCTTT. The chain links TRBV10-3 to TRBJ1-1; D not certain. In germline, CDR1 is ENHRY, CDR2 SYGVKD. There are 15 residues in the CDR3. V gave up 0 bases and J gave up 7 bases, with 15 bases separating them.

The chain carries TRBV10-3 and TRBJ2-1; a possible D gene is TRBD2 (6 bases). Germline assignment: CDR1 ENHRY and CDR2 SYGVKD. CDR3 size: 11 residues. With 4 bases removed from V and 10 bases from J, the gap between germline ends came to 8 bases. The CDR3 here is CAISAAGEQFF. Here the CDR3 DNA reads TGTGCCATCAGTGCTGCGGGAGAGCAGTTCTTC.

The rearrangement uses TRBV5-1 and TRBJ1-6; D is uncertain. Trimming removed 0 bases at V and 0 bases at J, with 10 bases between. Germline V gives CDR1 SGHRS, CDR2 YFSETQ. The CDR3 covers 17 residues. The CDR3 bases are TGCGCCAGCAGCTTGGTCGAGGGTGGCTCCTATAATTCACCCCTCCACTTT. Protein product: CASSLVEGGSYNSPLHF. Supplemented by reference TRBV5-1 and TRBJ1-6, the full variable domain reads KAGVTQTPRYLIKTRGQQVTLSCSPISGHRSVSWYQQTPGQGLQFLFEYFSETQRNKGNFPGRFSGRQFSNSRSEMNVSTLELGDSALYLCASSLVEGGSYNSPLHFGNGTRLTVT.

The chain couples TRBV7-2 to TRBJ1-1; D gene unclear. Trimming pared 1 base from V and 1 base from J, leaving 7 bases between. Germline V gene sequence: CDR1 SGHTA, CDR2 FQGNSA. The CDR3 contains 14 residues. The CDR3 DNA sequence: TGTGCCAGCAGCTTAGTTCTCCGGAACACTGAAGCTTTCTTT. Translated: CASSLVLRNTEAFF.

The chain uses TRBV4-3 and TRBJ1-1; 7 nucleotides agree with TRBD1. With 4 bases clipped from V and 3 bases from J, the junction kept 5 bases outside the gene matches. Germline CDR1 is LGHNA and CDR2 is YSLEER. This CDR3 has 14 amino acids. DNA of the CDR3: TGCGCCAGCAGCCGCTCAGGGGGGCACACTGAAGCTTTCTTT. This gives the protein CASSRSGGHTEAFF.

In DNA, the CDR3 is TGTGCCAGCAGCCCTGGGGGCGGGGCCACCTACGAGCAGTACTTC. It encodes CASSPGGGATYEQYF. V gene TRBV7-3 combines with J gene TRBJ2-7, with D perhaps matching TRBD1 or TRBD2 (6 bases each). The CDR3 sequence is 15 residues long. Trimming removed 5 bases at V and 2 bases at J, with 16 bases between. CDR1 and CDR2 from the germline V gene are SGHTA and FQGTGA.

V and J are TRBV4-3 and TRBJ1-1, with a tentative D call TRBD1 (6 bases). V shed 4 bases and J shed 1 base, with 19 bases lying between them. Per the germline V gene, CDR1 is LGHNA and CDR2 is YSLEER. This CDR3 is built from 17 residues. The CDR3 DNA follows: TGCGCCAGCAGCCCTCACCCCCGGGGGCCTCAGAACACTGAAGCTTTCTTT. It yields the protein CASSPHPRGPQNTEAFF.

This sequence joins TRBV3-1 (or the pseudogene TRBV3-2) and TRBJ2-7; TRBD2 agrees at 8 bases. The trim removed 0 bases at V and 2 bases at J, leaving 6 bases unmatched. This CDR3 has 16 residues. Germline assignment: CDR1 LGHDT and CDR2 YNNKEL (reference sequence). The chain's CDR3 is CASSQDPVRGAYEQYF. For the CDR3, the DNA is TGTGCCAGCAGCCAAGATCCAGTGCGGGGGGCCTACGAGCAGTACTTC.

The chain carries TRBV7-9 and TRBJ2-1, with 8 bases aligning to TRBD1. The J segment lost 7 bases and the V segment lost 4 bases, leaving 9 bases of the junction unmatched. The CDR3 spans 15 residues. Germline loops: CDR1 SEHNR, CDR2 FQNEAQ (reference sequence). As DNA, the CDR3 is TGTGCCAGCAGCTACCGGGACAGGAAAACGAATGAGCAGTTCTTC. Protein sequence: CASSYRDRKTNEQFF.

The chain combines TRBV13 with TRBJ2-1; 9 bases line up with TRBD2. The CDR3 runs 17 residues. V lost 2 bases and J lost 3; bases outside the gene matches: 8. Germline V gives CDR1 PRHDT, CDR2 FYEKMQ (reference sequence). CDR3 DNA: TGTGCCAGCAGCTTAATGGGTAGCGGGAGTCTCTACAATGAGCAGTTCTTC. Protein product: CASSLMGSGSLYNEQFF.

The chain uses TRBV6-2 or TRBV6-3 and TRBJ2-5; D unresolved. The CDR3 contains 17 residues. The V gene lost 0 bases and the J gene lost 1 base, with 15 bases spanning the gap. Germline-derived CDR1 and CDR2 are MNHEY and SVGEGT. The CDR3 is CASSYSSYRRPQETQYF. The CDR3 DNA reads as TGTGCCAGCAGTTACTCGAGTTACCGCAGACCCCAAGAGACCCAGTACTTC.

This clone was seen only once. The V gene is TRBV18, the J gene TRBJ2-7; D is perhaps TRBD1 or TRBD2 (5 bases each). This CDR3 region has 14 residues. CDR1 is KGHSH, CDR2 LQKENI, per germline. With 3 bases removed from V and 2 bases from J, the gap between germline ends came to 11 bases. The CDR3 loop reads CASSPGTGTYEQYF. The CDR3 coding sequence is TGTGCCAGCTCACCCGGGACGGGAACCTACGAGCAGTACTTC. The variable domain in full, with the rest retrieved from reference TRBV18 and TRBJ2-7, is NAGVMQNPRHLVRRRGQEARLRCSPMKGHSHVYWYRQLPEEGLKFMVYLQKENIIDESGMPKERFSAEFPKEGPSILRIQQVVRGDSAAYFCASSPGTGTYEQYFGPGTRLTVT.

This clone was found once. The rearrangement links TRBV19 to TRBJ1-1; D unresolved. In germline, CDR1 is LNHDA, CDR2 SQIVND (reference sequence). Between the trimmed V and J ends, which lost 10 bases and 0 bases, there was a span of 12 bases. CDR3 length: 13 amino acids. The CDR3 loop is CATRRTMNTEAFF. The CDR3 nucleotides read TGTGCCACCCGACGGACCATGAACACTGAAGCTTTCTTT.